Sequencing of this TCR beta chain was carried out in a study of CD8+ T cells in alopecia areata. Sequencing relied on a cDNA template that was reverse transcribed from extracted RNA. Only in-frame clones appear in the TCRdb table, and some are missing; sequencing was by immunoSEQ multiplex PCR. The repertoire consists of about 82,000 clones, with 51% occurring once and the leading ten covering about 6%. Lesional scalp tissue (obtained by punch biopsy) and peripheral blood were collected from alopecia areata patients. In regard to this clone: Its antigen is as yet unknown.

Germline lookup yields CDR1 WNHNN and CDR2 SYGVQD (reference sequence). This CDR3 spans 11 amino acids. V was clipped by 4 bases and J by 6 bases, with 5 bases between them. Whole-study findings and limits: TCR sharing was clearer in mice than between patients, perhaps partly owing to patient HLA diversity. Researchers report lesional scalp, most notably alopecia totalis/universalis, outstripped normal scalp in clonality.

The sequence was obtained from a human donor with alopecia areata. The specimen was NKG2D-high CD8+ T cells sorted from blood. The chain is built from TRBV10-1 and TRBJ2-3; D is perhaps TRBD2 (5 bases). In DNA, the CDR3 is TGCGCCAGCAGTGGCGGGGATACGCAGTATTTT. Protein sequence: CASSGGDTQYF.